What follows are 32 T cell receptor beta chains derived from one specimen sequenced in a study of cytomegalovirus exposure and HLA in healthy donors. The PCR used 60 Vbeta and 13 Jbeta primers. Assay used: immunoSEQ multiplex PCR; TCRdb lists only in-frame clones, some missing. This sample has about 190,000 clones, with 74% found just once. Source material: PBMCs. The source is a woman aged 30 to 39 in good health and CMV-seropositive.

This sequence joins TRBV7-2 and TRBJ2-7; 10 bases match TRBD2. Unmatched junction bases numbered 1, after V lost 0 bases and J lost 2 bases. The CDR3 sequence is 15 residues long. Germline CDR1 SGHTA, CDR2 FQGNSA. CDR3 sequence reads: CASSLALAGPYEQYF. The CDR3 DNA reads TGTGCCAGCAGCTTAGCACTAGCGGGACCCTACGAGCAGTACTTC.

With regard to this clone: At one end the junction does not follow the germline gene, possibly because of a read error. The genes are TRBV6-1 and TRBJ2-1, with TRBD2 matching over 13 bases. Germline assignment: CDR1 MNHNS and CDR2 SASEGT. The CDR3 spans 15 residues. The CDR3 reads CASRRTSGRGNEQLF. CDR3 sequence (DNA): TGTGCCAGCCGGAGGACTAGCGGGAGAGGCAATGAGCAGCTCTTC.

V and J are TRBV5-1 and TRBJ1-2, with D perhaps matching TRBD1 (5 bases). Germline V gene sequence: CDR1 SGHRS, CDR2 YFSETQ. The CDR3 totals 14 residues. V lost 3 bases, J lost 5 bases, and 14 bases lay in between. CDR3 residues: CASSSNPRDYGYTF. Here the CDR3 DNA reads TGCGCCAGCAGCTCCAACCCCAGGGATTATGGCTACACCTTC.

The gene calls are TRBV11-2 and TRBJ2-5, with 11 bases aligning to TRBD2. This CDR3 contains 16 residues. Germline V CDR1 and CDR2: SGHAT, FQNNGV. V was pared by 4 bases and J by 5 bases, with 9 bases of the junction left unmatched. In DNA form, the CDR3 reads TGTGCCAGCAGCTCTACTAGCGGGAGTAAGTCGGAGACCCAGTACTTC. Translated, it gives CASSSTSGSKSETQYF.

V gene TRBV5-5 combines with J gene TRBJ2-7, with D uncertain. Trimming pared 0 bases from V and 4 bases from J, leaving 5 bases between. From germline, CDR1 is SGHKS and CDR2 YYEKEE (reference sequence). This CDR3 has 12 amino acids. This CDR3 reads CASSLVTYEQYF. CDR3 DNA sequence: TGTGCCAGCAGCTTGGTCACTTACGAGCAGTACTTC. Using reference TRBV5-5 and TRBJ2-7 for the parts outside the CDR3, the full variable domain is DAGVTQSPTHLIKTRGQQVTLRCSPISGHKSVSWYQQVLGQGPQFIFQYYEKEERGRGNFPDRFSARQFPNYSSELNVNALLLGDSALYLCASSLVTYEQYFGPGTRLTVT.

The chain combines TRBV18 with TRBJ2-7; 10 bases align to TRBD2. V trimming: 5 bases; J trimming: 5 bases; junction bases outside the gene matches: 12. CDR3 length: 16 residues. Germline CDR1 and CDR2: KGHSH and LQKENI. Here the CDR3 DNA reads TGTGCCAGCTCATATTACCTAGCGGGAGATCAAAACGAGCAGTACTTC. This sequence encodes CASSYYLAGDQNEQYF. Supplemented by reference TRBV18 and TRBJ2-7, the full variable domain reads NAGVMQNPRHLVRRRGQEARLRCSPMKGHSHVYWYRQLPEEGLKFMVYLQKENIIDESGMPKERFSAEFPKEGPSILRIQQVVRGDSAAYFCASSYYLAGDQNEQYFGPGTRLTVT.

The chain couples TRBV6-5 to TRBJ1-2; 8 bases line up with TRBD1. Looked up from germline, CDR1 is MNHEY and CDR2 is SVGAGI. The CDR3 is 14 amino acids. The J segment lost 4 bases and the V segment lost 6 bases, leaving 7 bases of the junction unmatched. The CDR3 nucleotides are TGTGCCAGCAGGAAGACAGGGGCCGTCTATGGCTACACCTTC. This encodes CASRKTGAVYGYTF.

V usage is TRBV2 and J usage is TRBJ2-7, with TRBD1 as a possible D gene (5 bases). Germline V gene sequence: CDR1 SNHLY, CDR2 FYNNEI. The CDR3 spans 11 residues. The ends were cut back, 6 bases at V and 4 bases at J, with 7 bases in the middle. The CDR3 nucleotides read TGTGCCAGCAGACAGGTTTACGAGCAGTACTTC. It yields the protein CASRQVYEQYF.

This chain links TRBV6-1 with TRBJ2-7; 14 bases are shared with TRBD2. Germline V gene sequence: CDR1 MNHNS, CDR2 SASEGT. The CDR3 is made up of 15 amino acids. V shed 5 bases and J 5 bases; nucleotides not matched to a gene: 5. CDR3 bases: TGTGCCAGCAGTAGACTAGCGGGAGGGCCTAACGAGCAGTACTTC. It translates to CASSRLAGGPNEQYF.

The rearrangement uses TRBV4-1 and TRBJ2-4; 8 bases match TRBD2. After removal of 3 bases from V and 7 bases from J, the junction contained 17 bases not matched to a gene. Germline V gives CDR1 MGHRA, CDR2 YSYEKL. This CDR3 spans 18 amino acids. CDR3 sequence (DNA): TGCGCCAGCAGCCACCGGACCCAGGCAGCGGGAGAGGGGAACATTCAGTACTTC. It translates to CASSHRTQAAGEGNIQYF.

The V and J genes are TRBV18 and TRBJ2-2; no firm D call. Germline loops: CDR1 KGHSH, CDR2 LQKENI. The V end lost 4 bases, the J end lost 5 bases, and 5 bases lay between the germline ends. The CDR3 contains 12 residues. For the CDR3, the DNA is TGTGCCAGCTCACTCCAAACCGGGGAGCTGTTTTTT. Protein product: CASSLQTGELFF.

The chain combines TRBV7-9 with TRBJ1-1; 8 positions match TRBD1. Germline V gene data show CDR1 as SEHNR and CDR2 as FQNEAQ (reference sequence). The CDR3 has 13 amino acids. V dropped 5 bases and J dropped 5; count of bases not matched to a gene: 4. The chain's CDR3 is CASSNRGVTEAFF. The CDR3 nucleotides are TGTGCCAGCAGCAACAGGGGGGTAACTGAAGCTTTCTTT.

This rearrangement joins TRBV4-1 to TRBJ2-7, with D hard to call. CDR1 and CDR2 (germline): MGHRA, YSYEKL. The CDR3 totals 12 residues. The V and J ends lost 6 bases and 0 bases respectively, with 6 bases between them. The CDR3 protein is CASSSFSYEQYF. As DNA, the CDR3 is TGCGCCAGCAGTAGTTTCTCCTACGAGCAGTACTTC.

This clone showed up just a few times. The V and J genes are TRBV18 and TRBJ1-1; D may be TRBD1 (5 bases). Per germline, CDR1 KGHSH and CDR2 LQKENI. The CDR3 loop spans 13 amino acids. V dropped 4 bases and J dropped 4 bases, with 10 bases sitting between them. This chain's CDR3 is CASSHGQITEAFF. The CDR3, as DNA: TGTGCCAGCTCACACGGACAAATCACTGAAGCTTTCTTT.

V is TRBV7-9 and J is TRBJ2-5; 8 bases fit TRBD2. This CDR3 region has 14 residues. J lost 4 bases, V lost 5 bases, and 6 bases had no gene match. Germline assignment: CDR1 SEHNR and CDR2 FQNEAQ (reference sequence). CDR3 residues: CASSTGGAIETQYF. The CDR3 nucleotides read TGTGCCAGCAGCACCGGGGGGGCGATAGAGACCCAGTACTTC.

The chain carries TRBV27 and TRBJ2-1, with TRBD2 identical over 7 bases. The CDR3 runs to 16 residues. Trimming at V came to 3 bases and at J to 2 bases, leaving 7 bases not matched to a gene. From germline, CDR1 is MNHEY and CDR2 SMNVEV (reference sequence). In DNA, the CDR3 is TGTGCCAGCAGTTTCATGGCGCTAGCGGCCTACAATGAGCAGTTCTTC. This translates into CASSFMALAAYNEQFF.

The chain uses TRBV5-1 and TRBJ2-7; TRBD2 aligns across 11 bases. Germline V gene lookup returns CDR1 SGHRS and CDR2 YFSETQ. V lost 9 bases to trimming and J lost 0 bases; unmatched junction nucleotides: 17. The CDR3 has 18 residues. The CDR3 coding sequence is TGCGCCACCCGTGGCCTCGTTACTAGCGGGGGAATCTCCTACGAGCAGTACTTC. Its protein is CATRGLVTSGGISYEQYF.

To note about this clone: One end of the junction is discordant with germline, which a read error may explain. This chain uses TRBV7-7 with TRBJ2-5; 13 nucleotides align to TRBD2. This CDR3 comprises 18 residues. CDR1 SSHAT and CDR2 FNYEAQ come from the germline V gene (reference sequence). CDR3 sequence: CASSLAVGLAGRSETQYF. CDR3 sequence (DNA): TGTGCTAGCAGCTTAGCGGTGGGACTAGCGGGACGATCGGAGACCCAGTACTTC. Variable domain in full (rest from reference TRBV7-7 and TRBJ2-5): GAGVSQSPRYKVTKRGQDVTLRCDPISSHATLYWYQQALGQGPEFLTYFNYEAQPDKSGLPSDRFSAERPEGSISTLTIQRTEQRDSAMYRCASSLAVGLAGRSETQYFGPGTRLLVL.

Only a few counts were recorded for this clone. The chain joins TRBV11-3 to TRBJ2-7; TRBD1 matches 9 bases. The germline CDR1 and CDR2 sequences are SGHNT and YENEEA. Trimming at V came to 6 bases and at J to 7 bases, leaving 13 bases not matched to a gene. The CDR3 covers 15 residues. The CDR3 region is CASRRSGTGPWEQYF. The CDR3 DNA reads as TGTGCCAGCAGAAGATCCGGGACAGGGCCGTGGGAGCAGTACTTC. Based on the CDR3 plus reference TRBV11-3 and TRBJ2-7, the full variable domain is EAGVVQSPRYKIIEKKQPVAFWCNPISGHNTLYWYLQNLGQGPELLIRYENEEAVDDSQLPKDRFSAERLKGVDSTLKIQPAELGDSAVYLCASRRSGTGPWEQYFGPGTRLTVT.

This chain joins TRBV20-1 and TRBJ2-7; D remains ambiguous. The CDR3 sequence is 11 residues long. Germline V gene sequence: CDR1 DFQATT, CDR2 SNEGSKA (reference sequence). V was shortened by 2 bases and J by 3 bases, with 5 bases between the two germline ends. In DNA, the CDR3 is TGCAGTGCTAGATTTATCTACGAGCAGTACTTC. This gives the protein CSARFIYEQYF.

The V and J genes are TRBV10-2 and TRBJ2-1; 12 bases are a match to TRBD2. CDR1 is WSHSY and CDR2 is SAAADI in the germline V gene. The CDR3 extends over 16 amino acids. After removal of 6 bases from V and 8 bases from J, the junction contained 11 bases not matched to a gene. The DNA for the CDR3 is TGCGCCAGCAGGGGACCGCTAGCGGGAGGGCCCGATGAGCAGTTCTTC. Amino acids: CASRGPLAGGPDEQFF.

The chain combines TRBV19 with TRBJ2-1; 8 bases align to TRBD2. Germline loops: CDR1 LNHDA, CDR2 SQIVND (reference sequence). This CDR3 has 15 residues. The V segment lost 0 bases and the J segment 4 bases; nucleotides outside the gene matches: 2. The CDR3 is CASSIETSGYNEQFF. DNA of the CDR3: TGTGCCAGTAGTATAGAAACTAGCGGTTACAATGAGCAGTTCTTC.

The genes are TRBV6-6 and TRBJ1-2; D remains unclear. The V end lost 0 bases, the J end lost 6 bases, and 14 bases lay between the germline ends. The germline gives CDR1 MNHNY, CDR2 SVGAGI (reference sequence). The CDR3 is 15 residues long. CDR3 DNA sequence: TGTGCCAGCAGTTACTCGAGGAGAATTACGGATGGCTACACCTTC. This sequence encodes CASSYSRRITDGYTF.

This clone showed up just once. The chain has TRBV2 and TRBJ2-7; 7 bases are a match to TRBD1. The germline gives CDR1 SNHLY, CDR2 FYNNEI. With 7 bases clipped from V and 7 bases from J, the junction kept 13 bases outside the gene matches. The CDR3 has 14 residues. The CDR3 protein is CASITTGSLGEQYF. The DNA for the CDR3 is TGTGCCAGCATTACGACAGGGAGCCTCGGGGAGCAGTACTTC.

The chain links TRBV18 to TRBJ2-2; 9 bases agree with TRBD1. CDR3 length: 18 amino acids. Trimming removed 8 bases from V and 0 bases from J; junction bases left unmatched: 13. From germline, CDR1 is KGHSH and CDR2 LQKENI. The CDR3 sequence: CASAPFPGQGPNTGELFF. In DNA, the CDR3 is TGTGCCAGCGCTCCATTCCCGGGACAGGGTCCGAACACCGGGGAGCTGTTTTTT.

The V call is TRBV5-1, the J call TRBJ1-1; D not certain. CDR3 size: 14 residues. The V end lost 4 bases, the J end lost 4 bases, and 14 bases lay between the germline ends. Per germline, CDR1 SGHRS and CDR2 YFSETQ. Here the CDR3 reads CASSGGRTVTEAFF. The CDR3 bases are TGCGCCAGCAGCGGAGGACGGACGGTCACTGAAGCTTTCTTT.

V gene TRBV21-1 combines with J gene TRBJ2-7; the listed D gene, TRBD2, was not tested against the DNA. TRBV21-1 has pseudogene status. CDR3 length: 13 residues. In nucleotides, the CDR3 is TGTGCCAGCAGCAACGAGAGCTCCTACGAGCAGTACTTC. This codes for CASSNESSYEQYF.

The chain combines TRBV10-3 with TRBJ1-5; a possible D gene is TRBD1 (6 bases). CDR1 and CDR2 (germline): ENHRY, SYGVKD. Deletions cut 5 bases from V and 2 bases from J, with 16 bases between. The CDR3 spans 16 residues. CDR3 residues: CAISSEGGRGNQPQHF. In DNA, the CDR3 is TGTGCCATCAGTTCGGAGGGGGGGAGAGGCAATCAGCCCCAGCATTTT.

This clone was picked up a small number of times. This rearrangement joins TRBV5-6 to TRBJ1-5, with 7 bases matching TRBD1. The CDR3 is 16 amino acids. V was pared by 0 bases and J by 1 base, with 4 bases of the junction left unmatched. Looked up from germline, CDR1 is SGHDT and CDR2 is YYEEEE. The CDR3: CASSLGTGQSNQPQHF. The CDR3 region has the DNA TGTGCCAGCAGCTTGGGGACAGGTCAAAGCAATCAGCCCCAGCATTTT.

This clone was found many times. For the CDR3, the DNA is TGTGCCTGGAGCGACGACGGGGGGGAGGGAAGTGAAGCTTTCTTT. It specifies CAWSDDGGEGSEAFF. This chain uses TRBV30 with TRBJ1-1; a weak D match, TRBD1 (5 bases). The germline V and J ends were trimmed by 3 bases and 7 bases, with 21 bases remaining between them. The CDR3 sequence is 15 residues long. Germline loops: CDR1 GTSNPN, CDR2 SVGIG (reference sequence).

The chain carries TRBV28 and TRBJ1-4, with 7 bases matching TRBD1. The germline gives CDR1 MDHEN, CDR2 SYDVKM. J lost 4 bases, V lost 6 bases, and 5 bases had no gene match. CDR3 length: 14 residues. The CDR3 loop reads CASRQGLGNEKLFF. CDR3 coding DNA: TGTGCCAGCAGACAGGGGTTGGGTAATGAAAAACTGTTTTTT.

This chain connects TRBV5-1 to TRBJ1-1, with 10 bases that match TRBD1. V was clipped by 1 base and J by 0 bases; unmatched bases: 6. CDR3 size: 17 residues. The germline CDR1 and CDR2 sequences are SGHRS and YFSETQ. CDR3 amino acids: CASSLSVGTGVNTEAFF. For the CDR3, the DNA is TGCGCCAGCAGCTTGTCCGTCGGGACAGGGGTGAACACTGAAGCTTTCTTT. The entire variable domain, with the rest obtained from reference TRBV5-1 and TRBJ1-1, is as follows: KAGVTQTPRYLIKTRGQQVTLSCSPISGHRSVSWYQQTPGQGLQFLFEYFSETQRNKGNFPGRFSGRQFSNSRSEMNVSTLELGDSALYLCASSLSVGTGVNTEAFFGQGTRLTVV.